This T cell receptor (beta chain) derives from a study of beta chain features in type 1 diabetes. After removal of 0 bases from V and 8 bases from J, the junction contained 3 bases not matched to a gene. Germline assignment: CDR1 SGHDT and CDR2 YYEEEE. CDR3 length: 14 amino acids. What was sequenced were expressed TCRB transcripts, since all of the isolated RNA had been reverse transcribed. Sequencing of naive, central memory and regulatory T cell samples gave an average of roughly 3.5 million reads. Profiled with immunoSEQ multiplex PCR; TCRdb holds only in-frame clones, not every one. This sample has 250,000 to 300,000 clones; roughly 8% occur once, and the top ten carry more than 0.9%. This clone appeared a few times. Its antigen remains unknown. General study points: Fewer insertions but more deletions were seen at VDJ junctions in type 1 diabetes patients. In these data, an HLA type influence on TCRB rearrangement remained unresolved. Cells expressing TCR highly could be over-represented by cDNA sequencing.

The receptor was isolated from a young woman in good health. The chain combines TRBV5-6 with TRBJ2-4, with TRBD1 identical over 9 bases. The sequenced material came from central memory CD4+ T cells from blood. CDR3 loop: CASSLAGTGYIQYF. The CDR3, as DNA: TGTGCCAGCAGCTTGGCCGGGACAGGGTACATTCAGTACTTC.